What follows are 13 T cell receptor beta chains derived from one specimen sequenced in a study of CD8 T cells in Susac syndrome. RNA was extracted with the RNeasy kit, and a quantity of about 0.45 to 1 ug was reverse transcribed using random hexamers. Via MiXCR, TCRdb re-called the immunoSEQ multiplex PCR reads, giving one row per CDR3 protein. Of about 120,000 distinct CDR3 sequences detected, around 90% appear once; the ten largest clones hold approximately 0.13%. Material: CD4+ T cells from PBMCs. These receptors originate from a human donor in good health.

This sequence joins TRBV12-3 or TRBV12-4 and TRBJ2-1; TRBD2 is a possible D gene (5 bases). CDR3 length: 15 amino acids. Deletions cut 7 bases from V and 5 bases from J, with 18 bases between. CDR3 coding DNA: TGTGCCAGCAACCTCCGGTCTAGCACCAACAATGAGCAGTTCTTC. As protein: CASNLRSSTNNEQFF.

V is TRBV6-5 and J is TRBJ2-1, with D possibly TRBD2 on 5 matching bases. V was pared by 3 bases and J by 0 bases, with 15 bases between. The CDR3 has 17 amino acids. The germline V gene has CDR1 MNHEY and CDR2 SVGAGI. CDR3 DNA: TGTGCCAGCAGTTATCCGTCGGGGAGTAGCTCCTACAATGAGCAGTTCTTC. Its translation is CASSYPSGSSSYNEQFF.

The J gene is TRBJ2-6, the V gene TRBV19; D uncertain. Germline V gene sequence: CDR1 LNHDA, CDR2 SQIVND (reference sequence). The CDR3 has 14 amino acids. Trimming took off 3 bases at V and 3 bases at J, with 6 bases between the two ends. The CDR3 DNA follows: TGTGCCAGTAGTATGACCCTTGGGGCCAACGTCCTGACTTTC. It is translated as CASSMTLGANVLTF.

This sequence joins TRBV4-3 and TRBJ2-1, with 7 nucleotides matching TRBD2. CDR3 length: 18 residues. Losses at the gene ends were 3 bases for V and 6 bases for J; bases not matched to a gene: 17. Germline V CDR1 and CDR2: LGHNA, YSLEER. DNA for the CDR3: TGCGCCAGCAGCCACCCGGGAGGCCTTATAACCGGGGGCAATGAGCAGTTCTTC. This translates into CASSHPGGLITGGNEQFF.

The J gene is TRBJ2-2, the V gene TRBV5-1; 9 nucleotides agree with TRBD2. The CDR3 covers 16 residues. After removal of 0 bases from V and 1 base from J, the junction contained 1 base not matched to a gene. The germline CDR1 and CDR2 sequences are SGHRS and YFSETQ. CDR3 loop: CASSLETSGNTGELFF. CDR3 coding DNA: TGCGCCAGCAGCTTGGAGACTAGCGGGAACACCGGGGAGCTGTTTTTT. The full variable domain, in which reference TRBV5-1 and TRBJ2-2 provide the parts outside the CDR3, is KAGVTQTPRYLIKTRGQQVTLSCSPISGHRSVSWYQQTPGQGLQFLFEYFSETQRNKGNFPGRFSGRQFSNSRSEMNVSTLELGDSALYLCASSLETSGNTGELFFGEGSRLTVL.

This sequence joins TRBV2 and TRBJ1-1, with D possibly being TRBD1 (5 bases). Trimming pared 6 bases from V and 4 bases from J, leaving 9 bases between. Per the germline V gene, CDR1 is SNHLY and CDR2 is FYNNEI. CDR3 length: 12 residues. As DNA, the CDR3 is TGTGCCAGCAGCTTGGACACCACTGAAGCTTTCTTT. Translating gives CASSLDTTEAFF. Supplemented by reference TRBV2 and TRBJ1-1, the full variable domain reads EPEVTQTPSHQVTQMGQEVILRCVPISNHLYFYWYRQILGQKVEFLVSFYNNEISEKSEIFDDQFSVERPDGSNFTLKIRSTKLEDSAMYFCASSLDTTEAFFGQGTRLTVV.

This chain links TRBV7-6 with TRBJ1-6; 8 nucleotides agree with TRBD1. Trimming removed 6 bases from V and 5 bases from J; junction bases left unmatched: 3. The CDR3 contains 14 residues. Germline CDR1 and CDR2: SGHVS and FNYEAQ. The CDR3 DNA reads TGTGCCAGCAGGAAGGACAGGGATAATTCACCCCTCCACTTT. It specifies CASRKDRDNSPLHF.

The chain combines TRBV25-1 with TRBJ1-1; 8 bases are shared with TRBD1. J gave up 3 bases and V 8 bases, and 8 bases lay outside the gene matches. The CDR3 is 14 residues long. Per the germline V gene, CDR1 is MGHDK and CDR2 is SYGVNS. For the CDR3, the DNA is TGTGCCAGCCGAGGACAGGGACGATACACTGAAGCTTTCTTT. It yields the protein CASRGQGRYTEAFF.

The V gene is TRBV28, the J gene TRBJ1-6, with D unclear. Germline values: CDR1 MDHEN, CDR2 SYDVKM. V was clipped by 11 bases and J by 5 bases, with 10 bases between them. The CDR3 has 12 amino acids. The CDR3 region has the DNA TGTGCCGGACGGGGTAATAATTCACCCCTCCACTTT. Its protein product is CAGRGNNSPLHF. The full variable domain, in which reference TRBV28 and TRBJ1-6 provide the parts outside the CDR3, is DVKVTQSSRYLVKRTGEKVFLECVQDMDHENMFWYRQDPGLGLRLIYFSYDVKMKEKGDIPEGYSVSREKKERFSLILESASTNQTSMYLCAGRGNNSPLHFGNGTRLTVT.

Only a few counts were recorded for this clonotype. The chain uses TRBV29-1 and TRBJ2-7, with 7 bases fitting TRBD1. V dropped 7 bases and J dropped 0; count of bases not matched to a gene: 18. Germline V gene data show CDR1 as SQVTM and CDR2 as ANQGSEA. The CDR3 is 17 residues long. The DNA for the CDR3 is TGCAGCGCCCCGCGTCAACGGGGAACAGGGGTCTCCTACGAGCAGTACTTC. It encodes CSAPRQRGTGVSYEQYF.

The chain couples TRBV7-9 to TRBJ2-3, with a possible D match to TRBD2 (6 bases). Germline assignment: CDR1 SEHNR and CDR2 FQNEAQ (reference sequence). Trimming stripped 3 bases from V and 4 bases from J, with 11 bases between. The CDR3 has 14 amino acids. The CDR3 sequence is CASSFRDFADTQYF. As DNA, the CDR3 is TGTGCCAGCAGCTTCCGGGACTTCGCAGATACGCAGTATTTT.

The chain carries TRBV7-2 and TRBJ2-7; D not certain. V was clipped by 5 bases and J by 5 bases, with 7 bases between them. The CDR3 runs to 11 residues. CDR1 SGHTA and CDR2 FQGNSA come from the germline V gene. The CDR3 DNA reads TGTGCCAGCAGCCTAATACACGAGCAGTACTTC. This sequence encodes CASSLIHEQYF.

The chain is built from TRBV5-1 and TRBJ2-7; D is ambiguous. The CDR3 spans 11 residues. The germline V and J ends were trimmed by 7 bases and 7 bases, with 12 bases remaining between them. Germline V gene sequence: CDR1 SGHRS, CDR2 YFSETQ. CDR3 in DNA: TGCGCCAGCCGCGGCGTTGGTGAGCAGTACTTC. This sequence encodes CASRGVGEQYF.